This section outlines one T cell receptor beta chain sequence together with its context. In Seattle, patients joined the study during active infection and were tracked longitudinally. Germline CDR1 is SGHKS and CDR2 is YYEKEE (reference sequence). V lost 5 bases, J lost 2 bases, and 11 bases lay in between. The CDR3 is 13 amino acids. These data belong to a study of blood T cell repertoires in COVID-19. Study at large: Samples taken during acute and convalescent COVID-19 were collected in the United States, Italy and Spain. T cells, B-cell-depleted T cells, or PBMCs supplied cDNA or gDNA.

How the authors handled the data: Cell counts per sample came from amplifying reference gene primers. Profiling relied on immunoSEQ multiplex PCR, and the TCRdb table lists in-frame clones only, not all of them. The DNA gave D and trimming, while V, J and clone size come from that table. The sample has fewer than 300,000 clones, about nine tenths seen once. The sample comprised peripheral blood. This clonotype was obtained from a woman younger than 45 with COVID-19, enrolled during active disease. The chain links TRBV5-5 to TRBJ2-7, with TRBD1 as a possible D gene (5 bases). The CDR3 loop is CASSYDSTYEQYF. The CDR3 DNA reads as TGTGCCAGCAGTTATGACAGCACCTACGAGCAGTACTTC.